Given below is one T cell receptor beta chain in context. This clone has only a few counts. Its antigen is currently not known. No quality values exist for individual bases; no much larger clone is one base distant. This specimen belongs to a study of blood T cell repertoires in COVID-19 (dated by TCRdb to the early 2020s). In terms of the full investigation: Samples covering the acute and convalescent phases of COVID-19 were provided by collaborators in the United States, Italy and Spain. The prospective study material was composed of cDNA or gDNA derived from T cells, B-cell-depleted T cells, or PBMCs. Deeply sampled blood TCRbeta repertoires from subjects exposed to, actively infected with, or recovered from COVID-19 were included in the dataset. The repertoires were released in a freely available public database intended as a resource for research on the immune response to SARS-CoV-2. Samples came from the ongoing ImmuneRACE study (first 160 participants) plus 1,254 subjects from 6 global collaborators. Sample metadata almost always included a de-identified subject ID, COVID-19 status, age in years and sex. Where available, HLA class I and class II types were taken from metadata supplied by the sample provider and were not determined by assay-based typing.

V is pruned by 8 bases and J by 6 bases, leaving 10 bases of the junction without a gene match. The CDR3 runs 14 amino acids, cysteine and phenylalanine included. CDR3 DNA only is kept here, 42 bases in frame from base 1. CDR1 is given as SEHNR and CDR2 as FQNEAQ, both from the germline V gene (reference sequence). TCRbeta CDR3 regions were amplified from genomic DNA by means of the immunoSEQ Assay, a bias-controlled multiplex PCR. The study's own analysis went as follows. The number of nucleated cells in each sample was estimated by amplification of reference gene primers within the assay. To quantify the absolute abundance of each unique TCRbeta CDR3 rearrangement, sequence reads were collapsed and filtered. For each sample, productive Simpson clonality was calculated by taking the square root of Simpson's diversity index across productive rearrangements. Not all clones reach the TCRdb copy of this immuneACCESS table, which keeps in-frame sequences only. Checked studies attribute under half of the gap to unresolved V genes and leave the rest unexplained. Clone size and V and J calls were adopted from that table, with D and trimming inferred from the DNA. This sample lists about 29,000 clones; 84% were detected once. Of the sample, more than 9.5% falls within the top ten clones.

Whole blood was collected in K2EDTA tubes by collaborating institutions according to the institutions' own protocols. For TCRbeta analysis, collaborator samples were shipped as frozen whole blood, as isolated PBMCs, or as DNA extracted from either sample type. The full study reports these points: How much clinical and demographic metadata was included differed by source and by participant, and the metadata was provided uncurated.

The rearrangement combines TRBV7-9 with TRBJ1-2; 9 bases in the junction line up with TRBD1. Specimen: peripheral blood. The sequence was collected from a man at least 80 years old with active COVID-19. The nucleotide sequence is TGTGCCAGCCGATTTTCACAGGGGGCGGATGGCTACACCTTC. Its translation reads: CASRFSQGADGYTF.